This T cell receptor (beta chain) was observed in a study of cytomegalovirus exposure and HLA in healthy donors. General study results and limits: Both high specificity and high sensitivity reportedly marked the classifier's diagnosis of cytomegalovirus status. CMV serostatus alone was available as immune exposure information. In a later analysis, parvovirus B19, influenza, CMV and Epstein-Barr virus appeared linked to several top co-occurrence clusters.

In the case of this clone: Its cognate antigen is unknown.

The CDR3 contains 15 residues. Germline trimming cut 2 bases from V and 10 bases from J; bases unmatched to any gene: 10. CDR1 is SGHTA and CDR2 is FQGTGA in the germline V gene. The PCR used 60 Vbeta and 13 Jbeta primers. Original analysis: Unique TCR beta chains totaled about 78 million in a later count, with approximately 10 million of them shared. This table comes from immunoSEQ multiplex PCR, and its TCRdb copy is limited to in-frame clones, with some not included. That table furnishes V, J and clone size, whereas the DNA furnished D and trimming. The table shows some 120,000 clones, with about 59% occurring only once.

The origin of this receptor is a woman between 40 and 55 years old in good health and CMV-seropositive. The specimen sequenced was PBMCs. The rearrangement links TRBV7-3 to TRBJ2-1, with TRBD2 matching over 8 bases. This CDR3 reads CASSLDSGEGKEQFF. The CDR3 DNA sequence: TGTGCCAGCAGCTTAGATAGCGGGGAGGGGAAGGAGCAGTTCTTC.